The clone carrying this TCR beta chain was counted between two and nine times. Its antigen remains unknown. Germline V gene data show CDR1 as SGHRS and CDR2 as YFSETQ. J gave up 2 bases and V 1 base, and 5 bases lay outside the gene matches. CDR3 length equals 16 residues. This sample is drawn from a study of long-term antiretroviral therapy in people with HIV. Overall study findings and caveats: Dominance of pre-ART expanded clones persisted, fluctuating and often declining after ART. HIV repertoires spanned narrower CDR3 length ranges than controls. Viral resistance, ART adherence and therapy changes all lacked available data.

immunoSEQ v3.0 was run at survey level. Each sample had sequencing targeting about 35,000-50,000 T-cell genomes. Produced via immunoSEQ multiplex PCR; TCRdb's table is partial and in-frame only. The table includes fewer than 40,000 clones, around 88% detected once. The TCR was taken from a woman between 18 and 30 years old with HIV. This sample comprised unsorted PBMCs, obtained just before starting antiretroviral therapy. The chain couples TRBV5-1 to TRBJ2-7; 11 bases fit TRBD1. CDR3 in DNA: TGCGCCAGCAGCTTGTATCGGGACAGGGGGGCCTACGAGCAGTACTTC. It specifies CASSLYRDRGAYEQYF.